These T cell receptor beta chains were read from a single sample in a study of shared T cell receptors in the human thymus. The method was immunoSEQ multiplex PCR; TCRdb's version includes in-frame clones alone and lacks a portion of them. Among 500,000 to 750,000 clones, around 89% were seen once, and the ten largest hold 0.0095% to 0.013%. The same data also contributed to another study, on human thymus T cells.

Source material: thymocytes. The source of these receptors is a boy under two years old with a congenital heart defect. Both conserved end residues are trimmed from each CDR3. Where a row states a size, it is once, few, many or the class of an expanded clone; other rows omit it.

j_gene,v_gene,abundance,CDR3aa
TRBJ1-3,TRBV6-1,NA,ASSARTGGVRGNTIY
TRBJ2-6,TRBV30,NA,AWRAGAGANVLT
TRBJ2-7,TRBV29-1,NA,SADSRGTSYEQY
TRBJ1-1,TRBV29-1,NA,SVLQGMNTEAF
TRBJ1-1,TRBV7-8,NA,ASMKGVDRYNTEAF
TRBJ2-7,TRBV9,NA,ASSVSGRGYEQY
TRBJ2-7,TRBV30,NA,AWSVAVTYEQY
TRBJ2-7,TRBV7-6,NA,ASSVLDRSYEQY
TRBJ1-4,TRBV25-1,NA,ATAGVSEKLF
TRBJ2-7,TRBV7-9,NA,ASSLARLSGGISSYEQY
TRBJ1-2,TRBV19,NA,ASSNPRLLYGYT
TRBJ2-2,TRBV7-9,NA,ASSQRDRYTGELF
TRBJ2-7,TRBV5-6,once,ASSLGTSGRRYSYEQY
TRBJ2-5,TRBV14,NA,ASSQDLAGGWETQY
TRBJ1-1,TRBV18,NA,ASSHLSRVGNTEAF
TRBJ1-1,TRBV5-1,NA,ASSSRTGNSEAF
TRBJ1-2,TRBV27,NA,ASARGRDYGYT
TRBJ2-7,TRBV20-1,few,SARDTYEQY
TRBJ2-3,TRBV11-3,NA,ASSLPLAGGPDTQY
TRBJ2-7,TRBV7-9,NA,ASSRQEDRVHEQY
TRBJ1-3,TRBV10-2,NA,ASSESLGGVGNTIY
TRBJ2-4,TRBV5-8,NA,ASSSDRGLAKNIQY
TRBJ2-5,TRBV5-1,NA,ASSPGPTSGNDGYQETQY
TRBJ2-1,TRBV5-4,NA,ASSLLGLAENLAYNEQF